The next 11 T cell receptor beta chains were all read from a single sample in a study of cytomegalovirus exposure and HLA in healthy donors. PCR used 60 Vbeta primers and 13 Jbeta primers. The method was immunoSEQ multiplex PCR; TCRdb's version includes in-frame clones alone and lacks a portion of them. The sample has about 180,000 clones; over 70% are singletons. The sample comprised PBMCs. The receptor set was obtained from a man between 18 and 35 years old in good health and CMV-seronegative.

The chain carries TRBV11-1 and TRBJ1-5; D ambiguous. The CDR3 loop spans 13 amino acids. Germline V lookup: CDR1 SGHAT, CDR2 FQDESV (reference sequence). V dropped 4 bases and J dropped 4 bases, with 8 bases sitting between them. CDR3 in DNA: TGTGCCAGCAGCTCTAATCGGAATCAGCCCCAGCATTTT. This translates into CASSSNRNQPQHF.

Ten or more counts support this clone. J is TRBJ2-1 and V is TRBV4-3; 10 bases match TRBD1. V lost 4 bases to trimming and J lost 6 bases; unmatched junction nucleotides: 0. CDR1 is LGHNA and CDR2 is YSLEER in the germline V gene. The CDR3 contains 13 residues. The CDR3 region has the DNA TGCGCCAGCAGCCGGACAGGGGGCAATGAGCAGTTCTTC. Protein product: CASSRTGGNEQFF.

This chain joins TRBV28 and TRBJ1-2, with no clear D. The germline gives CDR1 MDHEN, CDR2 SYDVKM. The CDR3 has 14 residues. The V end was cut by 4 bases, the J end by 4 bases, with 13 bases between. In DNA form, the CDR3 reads TGTGCCAGCAGTTCTAGCCAACGGAGCTATGGCTACACCTTC. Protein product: CASSSSQRSYGYTF.

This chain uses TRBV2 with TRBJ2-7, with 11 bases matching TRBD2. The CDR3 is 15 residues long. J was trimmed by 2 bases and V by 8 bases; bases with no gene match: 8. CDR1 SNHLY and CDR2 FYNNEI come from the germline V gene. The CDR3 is CASLPGTSGAYEQYF. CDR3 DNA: TGTGCCAGCCTGCCCGGGACTAGCGGTGCCTACGAGCAGTACTTC.

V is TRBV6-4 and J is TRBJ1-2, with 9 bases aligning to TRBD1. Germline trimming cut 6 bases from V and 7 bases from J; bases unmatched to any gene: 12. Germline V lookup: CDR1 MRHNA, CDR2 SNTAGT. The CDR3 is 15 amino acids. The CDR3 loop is CASRASTGTGCGYTF. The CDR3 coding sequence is TGTGCCAGCAGAGCCTCCACCGGGACAGGGTGTGGCTACACCTTC.

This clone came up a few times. CDR3 DNA sequence: TGTGCCAGCAGCTTAGTAGCCAGTAACACTGAAGCTTTCTTT. Translated: CASSLVASNTEAFF. This sequence joins TRBV7-9 and TRBJ1-1; no definite D call. CDR3 size: 14 residues. V dropped 1 base and J dropped 2 bases, with 8 bases sitting between them. CDR1 and CDR2 from the germline V gene are SEHNR and FQNEAQ (reference sequence).

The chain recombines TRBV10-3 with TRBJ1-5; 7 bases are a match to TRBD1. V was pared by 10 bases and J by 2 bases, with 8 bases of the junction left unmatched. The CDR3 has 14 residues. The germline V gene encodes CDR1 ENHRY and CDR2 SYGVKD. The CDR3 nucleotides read TGTGCCACCAACGACAGGGTGGGCAATCAGCCCCAGCATTTT. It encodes CATNDRVGNQPQHF.

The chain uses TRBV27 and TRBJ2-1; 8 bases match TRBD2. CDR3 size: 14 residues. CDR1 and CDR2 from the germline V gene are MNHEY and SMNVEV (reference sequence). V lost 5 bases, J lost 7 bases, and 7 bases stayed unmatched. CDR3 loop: CASSQLAVTNEQFF. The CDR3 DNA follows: TGTGCCAGCAGTCAACTAGCGGTAACTAATGAGCAGTTCTTC.

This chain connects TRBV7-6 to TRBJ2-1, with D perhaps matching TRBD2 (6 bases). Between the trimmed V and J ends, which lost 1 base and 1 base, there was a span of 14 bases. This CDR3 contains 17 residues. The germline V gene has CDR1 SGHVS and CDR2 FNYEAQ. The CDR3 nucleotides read TGTGCCAGCAGCTTAGGAGTATCCGGAGGGTCCTACAATGAGCAGTTCTTC. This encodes CASSLGVSGGSYNEQFF.

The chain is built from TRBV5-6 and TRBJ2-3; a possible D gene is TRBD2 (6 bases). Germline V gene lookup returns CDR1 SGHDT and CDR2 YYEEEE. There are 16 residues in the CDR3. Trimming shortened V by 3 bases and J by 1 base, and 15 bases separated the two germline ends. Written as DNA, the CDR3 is TGTGCCAGCAGCTGGGGACCTAGCGCCCGCACAGATACGCAGTATTTT. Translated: CASSWGPSARTDTQYF.

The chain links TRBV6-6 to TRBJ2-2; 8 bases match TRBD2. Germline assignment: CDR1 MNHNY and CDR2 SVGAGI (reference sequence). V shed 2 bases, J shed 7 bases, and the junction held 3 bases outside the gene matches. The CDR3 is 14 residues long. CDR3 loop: CASSYPGGVGELFF. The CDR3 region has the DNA TGTGCCAGCAGTTACCCGGGAGGGGTCGGGGAGCTGTTTTTT.